The sample holds a few counts of the clone carrying this T cell receptor (beta chain). Its target is not known. Trimming cost V 4 bases and J 4 bases; bases outside gene matches: 8. The CDR3 is made up of 16 amino acids. Germline V gene lookup returns CDR1 MNHEY and CDR2 SVGAGI. Using RNA transcripts as the source, TCR beta CDR3 regions were amplified. First-round RT-PCR of the TCR CDR3 relied on the HTBI primer set. TCRdb reprocessed the multiplex PCR reads with MiXCR, giving one entry per CDR3 protein. The sample shows a few hundred thousand distinct CDR3 sequences, roughly 14% of them seen only once. This specimen belongs to a study of T cells in Graves' hyperthyroidism and ophthalmopathy. At the level of the study: Any treatment followed the collection of peripheral blood at initial diagnosis. Overall study findings and caveats: Most thyroid clonotypes expanded above 0.001 were also detected in blood.

The source of this sequence is a woman younger than 35 with Graves' hyperthyroidism that later progressed to Graves' ophthalmopathy. The sample consisted of blood. The chain recombines TRBV6-5 with TRBJ2-7, with 12 bases lining up with TRBD1. DNA for the CDR3: TGTGCCAGCAGTTGGGGACAGGGGGCAAAATGGTACGAGCAGTACTTC. This sequence encodes CASSWGQGAKWYEQYF.